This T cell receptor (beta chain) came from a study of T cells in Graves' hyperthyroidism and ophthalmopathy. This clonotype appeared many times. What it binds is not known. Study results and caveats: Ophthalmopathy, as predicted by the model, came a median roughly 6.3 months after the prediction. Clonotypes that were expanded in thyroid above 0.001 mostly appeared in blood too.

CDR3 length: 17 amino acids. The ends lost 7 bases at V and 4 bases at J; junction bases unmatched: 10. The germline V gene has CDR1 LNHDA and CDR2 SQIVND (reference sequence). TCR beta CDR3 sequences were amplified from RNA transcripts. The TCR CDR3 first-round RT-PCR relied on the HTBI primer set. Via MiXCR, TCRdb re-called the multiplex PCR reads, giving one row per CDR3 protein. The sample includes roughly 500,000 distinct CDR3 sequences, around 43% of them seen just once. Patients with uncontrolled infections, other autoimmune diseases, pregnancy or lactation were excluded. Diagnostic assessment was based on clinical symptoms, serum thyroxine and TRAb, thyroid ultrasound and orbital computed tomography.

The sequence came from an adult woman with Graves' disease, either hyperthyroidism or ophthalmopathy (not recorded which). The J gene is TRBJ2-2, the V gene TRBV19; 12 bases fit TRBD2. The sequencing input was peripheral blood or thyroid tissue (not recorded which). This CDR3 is CASTVSSGRGATGELFF. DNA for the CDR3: TGTGCCAGTACGGTGTCTAGCGGGAGGGGTGCCACCGGGGAGCTGTTTTTT. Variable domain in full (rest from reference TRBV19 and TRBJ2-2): DGGITQSPKYLFRKEGQNVTLSCEQNLNHDAMYWYRQDPGQGLRLIYYSQIVNDFQKGDIAEGYSVSREKKESFPLTVTSAQKNPTAFYLCASTVSSGRGATGELFFGEGSRLTVL.